Listed below are T cell receptor beta chains from one sample, sequenced in a study of sequential checkpoint blockade in melanoma. This table comes from immunoSEQ multiplex PCR, and its TCRdb copy is limited to in-frame clones, with some not included. The data show about 10,000 clones, roughly 28% seen once. The specimen comprised tumor tissue (inferred from file names), sampled from a patient given nivolumab and ipilimumab in sequence. These TCRs come from a human donor with melanoma. CDR3s include the opening cysteine and the closing phenylalanine or tryptophan. The order of the fields is D gene, clone size, CDR3 length, V gene, J gene, CDR3 protein, CDR3 DNA. A D gene is named only where the DNA matches it firmly. Rows may omit the clone size; those that give it use once, few, many or a size class.

d_gene: -
abundance: few
len: 13
v_gene: TRBV7-1
j_gene: TRBJ1-3
CDR3aa: CASSLGARDTIYF
CDR3nt: TGTGCCAGCAGCTTAGGAGCAAGAGACACCATATATTTT

d_gene: -
abundance: few
len: 16
v_gene: TRBV6-8
j_gene: TRBJ2-1
CDR3aa: CAISDSERLSDNEQFF
CDR3nt: TGTGCCATCAGTGACTCCGAGCGACTATCGGACAATGAGCAGTTCTTC

d_gene: -
abundance: -
len: 15
v_gene: TRBV18
j_gene: TRBJ1-2
CDR3aa: CASSPPGGHTRGYTF
CDR3nt: TGTGCCAGCTCACCGCCGGGGGGGCACACCCGAGGCTACACCTTC

d_gene: TRBD2
abundance: few
len: 15
v_gene: TRBV11-3
j_gene: TRBJ2-1
CDR3aa: CASGPSGGSYNEQFF
CDR3nt: TGTGCCAGCGGACCTAGCGGGGGGTCCTACAATGAGCAGTTCTTC

d_gene: -
abundance: -
len: 14
v_gene: TRBV19
j_gene: TRBJ2-2
CDR3aa: CASSSFGERGELFF
CDR3nt: TGTGCCAGTAGTTCATTCGGGGAGCGCGGGGAGCTGTTTTTT

d_gene: -
abundance: -
len: 13
v_gene: TRBV7-1
j_gene: TRBJ1-5
CDR3aa: CASSLSRDQPQHF
CDR3nt: TGTGCCAGCAGCTTATCCAGGGACCAGCCCCAGCATTTT

d_gene: -
abundance: -
len: 14
v_gene: TRBV19
j_gene: TRBJ1-6
CDR3aa: CASSIGPPDSPLHF
CDR3nt: TGTGCCAGTAGCATTGGCCCTCCCGATTCACCCCTCCACTTT

d_gene: -
abundance: -
len: 15
v_gene: TRBV10-2
j_gene: TRBJ2-1
CDR3aa: CASSVTETSYNEQFF
CDR3nt: TGCGCCAGCAGCGTGACAGAGACCTCCTACAATGAGCAGTTCTTC

d_gene: -
abundance: many
len: 15
v_gene: TRBV11-3
j_gene: TRBJ1-2
CDR3aa: CASSLEAGISYGYTF
CDR3nt: TGTGCCAGCAGCTTAGAGGCAGGAATCTCTTATGGCTACACCTTC

d_gene: -
abundance: few
len: 15
v_gene: TRBV11-3
j_gene: TRBJ1-4
CDR3aa: CASSFPRTTNEKLFF
CDR3nt: TGTGCCAGCAGCTTTCCCCGTACAACTAATGAAAAACTGTTTTTT

d_gene: TRBD2
abundance: few
len: 15
v_gene: TRBV6-8
j_gene: TRBJ2-7
CDR3aa: CASSLLTSGVAEQYF
CDR3nt: TGTGCCAGCAGTTTGCTGACTAGCGGGGTGGCCGAGCAGTACTTC

d_gene: -
abundance: few
len: 13
v_gene: TRBV30
j_gene: TRBJ2-1
CDR3aa: CAWSVQGYNEQFF
CDR3nt: TGTGCCTGGAGTGTACAGGGATACAATGAGCAGTTCTTC

d_gene: -
abundance: -
len: 16
v_gene: TRBV5-1
j_gene: TRBJ2-6
CDR3aa: CASSLAETFGANVLTF
CDR3nt: TGCGCCAGCAGCTTGGCCGAAACCTTTGGGGCCAACGTCCTGACTTTC

d_gene: TRBD1
abundance: -
len: 11
v_gene: TRBV30
j_gene: TRBJ1-2
CDR3aa: CAWGHRGGYTF
CDR3nt: TGTGCCTGGGGGCACAGGGGTGGCTACACCTTC